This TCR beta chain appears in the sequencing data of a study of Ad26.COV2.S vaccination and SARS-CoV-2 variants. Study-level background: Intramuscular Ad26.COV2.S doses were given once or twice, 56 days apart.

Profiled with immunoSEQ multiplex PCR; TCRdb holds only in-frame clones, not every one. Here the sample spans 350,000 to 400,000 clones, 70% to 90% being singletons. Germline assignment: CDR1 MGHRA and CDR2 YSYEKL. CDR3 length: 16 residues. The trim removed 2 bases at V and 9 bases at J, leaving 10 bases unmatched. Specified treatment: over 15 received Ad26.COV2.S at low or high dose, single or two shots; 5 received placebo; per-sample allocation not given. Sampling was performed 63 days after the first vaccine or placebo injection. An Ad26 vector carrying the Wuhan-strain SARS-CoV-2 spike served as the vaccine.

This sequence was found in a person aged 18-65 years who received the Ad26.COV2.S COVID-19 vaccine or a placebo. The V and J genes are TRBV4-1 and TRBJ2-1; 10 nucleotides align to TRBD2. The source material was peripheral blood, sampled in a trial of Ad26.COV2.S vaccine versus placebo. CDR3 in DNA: TGCGCCAGCAGCCAACTTGTGACTAGCGGGTCCCCTGAGCAGTTCTTC. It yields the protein CASSQLVTSGSPEQFF.